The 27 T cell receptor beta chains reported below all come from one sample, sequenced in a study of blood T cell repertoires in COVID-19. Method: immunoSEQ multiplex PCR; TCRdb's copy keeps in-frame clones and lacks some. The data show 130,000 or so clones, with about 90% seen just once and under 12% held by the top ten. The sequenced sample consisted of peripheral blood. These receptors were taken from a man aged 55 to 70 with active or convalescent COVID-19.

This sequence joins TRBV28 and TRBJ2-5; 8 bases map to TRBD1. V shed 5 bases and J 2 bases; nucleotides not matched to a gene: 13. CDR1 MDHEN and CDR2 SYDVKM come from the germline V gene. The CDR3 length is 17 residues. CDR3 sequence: CASSPTRWDRTQETQYF. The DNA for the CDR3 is TGTGCCAGCAGTCCCACCCGATGGGACAGGACACAAGAGACCCAGTACTTC.

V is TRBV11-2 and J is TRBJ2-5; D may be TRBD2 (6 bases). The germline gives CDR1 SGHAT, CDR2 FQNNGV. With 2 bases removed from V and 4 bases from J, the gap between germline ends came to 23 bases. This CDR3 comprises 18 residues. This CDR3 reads CASSLRSGVRELGETQYF. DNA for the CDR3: TGTGCCAGCAGCTTACGTTCGGGGGTTCGGGAGTTGGGAGAGACCCAGTACTTC.

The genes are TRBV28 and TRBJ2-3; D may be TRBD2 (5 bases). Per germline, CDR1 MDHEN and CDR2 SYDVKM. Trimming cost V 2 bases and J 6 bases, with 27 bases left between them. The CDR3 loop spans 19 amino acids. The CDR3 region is CASSLLAIVGGGTQDTQYF. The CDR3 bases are TGTGCCAGCAGTTTACTAGCAATTGTAGGAGGAGGCACACAGGATACGCAGTATTTT.

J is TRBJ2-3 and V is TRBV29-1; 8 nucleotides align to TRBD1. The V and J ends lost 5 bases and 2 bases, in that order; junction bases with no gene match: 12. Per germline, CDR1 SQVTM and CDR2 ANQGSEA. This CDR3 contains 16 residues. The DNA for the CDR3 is TGCAGCGTTACCACTACACAGGGGGTAGTCACAGATACGCAGTATTTT. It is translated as CSVTTTQGVVTDTQYF.

CDR3 coding DNA: TGTGCCAGCGGATATGAGGCGATCTCTGGAAACACCATATATTTT. Protein product: CASGYEAISGNTIYF. V is TRBV3-1 (or the pseudogene TRBV3-2) and J is TRBJ1-3; D gene ambiguous. The CDR3 has 15 residues. Deletions cut 8 bases from V and 0 bases from J, with 14 bases between. The germline CDR1 and CDR2 sequences are LGHDT and YNNKEL (reference sequence).

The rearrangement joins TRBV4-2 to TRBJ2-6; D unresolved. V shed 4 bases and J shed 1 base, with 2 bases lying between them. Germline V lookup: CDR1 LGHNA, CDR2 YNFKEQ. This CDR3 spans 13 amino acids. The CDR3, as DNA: TGTGCCAGCAGCCCATCTGGGGCCAACGTCCTGACTTTC. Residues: CASSPSGANVLTF.

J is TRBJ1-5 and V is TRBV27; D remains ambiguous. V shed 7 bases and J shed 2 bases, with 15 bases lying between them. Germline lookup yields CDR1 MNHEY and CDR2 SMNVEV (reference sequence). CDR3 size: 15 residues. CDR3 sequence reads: CASTPTWAGNQPQHF. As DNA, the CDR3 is TGTGCCAGCACCCCGACATGGGCAGGCAATCAGCCCCAGCATTTT.

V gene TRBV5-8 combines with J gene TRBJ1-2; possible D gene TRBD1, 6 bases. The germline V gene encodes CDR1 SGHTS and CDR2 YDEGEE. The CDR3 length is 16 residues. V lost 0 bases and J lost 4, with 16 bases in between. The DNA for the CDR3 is TGTGCCAGCAGCTTGGGAGTGACAGGACTTCTCTATGGCTACACCTTC. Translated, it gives CASSLGVTGLLYGYTF.

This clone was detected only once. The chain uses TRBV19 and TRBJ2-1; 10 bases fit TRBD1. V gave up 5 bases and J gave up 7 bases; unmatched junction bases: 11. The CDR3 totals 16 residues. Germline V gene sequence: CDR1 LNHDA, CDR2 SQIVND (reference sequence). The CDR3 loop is CASSARDRGMLNEQFF. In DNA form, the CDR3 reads TGTGCCAGTAGTGCGCGGGACAGGGGAATGTTGAATGAGCAGTTCTTC.

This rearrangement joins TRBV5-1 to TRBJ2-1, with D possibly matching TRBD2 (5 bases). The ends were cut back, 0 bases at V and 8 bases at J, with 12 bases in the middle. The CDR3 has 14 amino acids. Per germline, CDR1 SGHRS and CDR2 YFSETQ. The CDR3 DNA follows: TGCGCCAGCAGCTTGGGGATTGGACTGGATGAGCAGTTCTTC. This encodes CASSLGIGLDEQFF. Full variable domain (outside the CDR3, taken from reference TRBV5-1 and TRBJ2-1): KAGVTQTPRYLIKTRGQQVTLSCSPISGHRSVSWYQQTPGQGLQFLFEYFSETQRNKGNFPGRFSGRQFSNSRSEMNVSTLELGDSALYLCASSLGIGLDEQFFGPGTRLTVL.

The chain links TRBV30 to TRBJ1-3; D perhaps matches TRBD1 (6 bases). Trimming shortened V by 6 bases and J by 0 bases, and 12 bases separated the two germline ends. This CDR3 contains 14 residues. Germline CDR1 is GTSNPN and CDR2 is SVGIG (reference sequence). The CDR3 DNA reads TGTGCCTGCCAGGGACAAGACTCTGGAAACACCATATATTTT. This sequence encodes CACQGQDSGNTIYF.

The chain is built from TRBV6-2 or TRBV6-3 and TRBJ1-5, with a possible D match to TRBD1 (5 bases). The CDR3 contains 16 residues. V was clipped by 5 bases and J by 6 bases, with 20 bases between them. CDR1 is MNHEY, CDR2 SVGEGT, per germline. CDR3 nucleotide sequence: TGTGCCAGCAGTCCCCGACAGTCGGGCAGAAGTCAGCCCCAGCATTTT. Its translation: CASSPRQSGRSQPQHF.

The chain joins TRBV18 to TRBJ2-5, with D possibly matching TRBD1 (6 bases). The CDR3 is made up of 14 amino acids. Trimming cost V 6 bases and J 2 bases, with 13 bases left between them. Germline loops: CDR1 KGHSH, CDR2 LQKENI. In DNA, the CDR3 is TGTGCCAGCTCCTTGGCCAGGGGTCAAGAGACCCAGTACTTC. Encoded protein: CASSLARGQETQYF.

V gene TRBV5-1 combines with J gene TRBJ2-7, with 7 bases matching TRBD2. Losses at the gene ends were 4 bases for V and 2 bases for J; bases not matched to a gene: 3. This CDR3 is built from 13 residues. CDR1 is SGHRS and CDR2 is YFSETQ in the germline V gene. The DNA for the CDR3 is TGCGCCAGCAGCACCGGGACTACCTACGAGCAGTACTTC. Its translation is CASSTGTTYEQYF.

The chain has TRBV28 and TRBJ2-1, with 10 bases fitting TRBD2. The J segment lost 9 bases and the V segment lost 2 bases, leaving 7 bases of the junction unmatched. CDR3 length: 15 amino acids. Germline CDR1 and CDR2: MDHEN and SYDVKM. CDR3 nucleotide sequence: TGTGCCAGCAGTTTAGGGCTAGCGGGAGCCTCTGAGCAGTTCTTC. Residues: CASSLGLAGASEQFF.

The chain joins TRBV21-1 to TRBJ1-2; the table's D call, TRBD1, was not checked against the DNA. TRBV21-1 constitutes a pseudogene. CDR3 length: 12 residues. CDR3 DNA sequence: TGTGCCCGCGGACAGGGACGGCGCGGCTACACCTTC. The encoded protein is CARGQGRRGYTF.

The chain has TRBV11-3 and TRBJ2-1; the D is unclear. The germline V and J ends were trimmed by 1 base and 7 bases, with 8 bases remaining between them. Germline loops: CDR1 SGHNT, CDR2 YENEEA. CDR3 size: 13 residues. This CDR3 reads CASSLGAVNEQFF. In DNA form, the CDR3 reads TGTGCCAGCAGCTTAGGGGCAGTAAATGAGCAGTTCTTC.

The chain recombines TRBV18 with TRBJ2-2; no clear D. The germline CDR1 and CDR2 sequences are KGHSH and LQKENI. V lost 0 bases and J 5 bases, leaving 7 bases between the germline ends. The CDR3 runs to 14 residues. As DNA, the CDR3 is TGTGCCAGCTCACCACCGGCTCAGACCGGGGAGCTGTTTTTT. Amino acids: CASSPPAQTGELFF. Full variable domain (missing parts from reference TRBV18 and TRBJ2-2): NAGVMQNPRHLVRRRGQEARLRCSPMKGHSHVYWYRQLPEEGLKFMVYLQKENIIDESGMPKERFSAEFPKEGPSILRIQQVVRGDSAAYFCASSPPAQTGELFFGEGSRLTVL.

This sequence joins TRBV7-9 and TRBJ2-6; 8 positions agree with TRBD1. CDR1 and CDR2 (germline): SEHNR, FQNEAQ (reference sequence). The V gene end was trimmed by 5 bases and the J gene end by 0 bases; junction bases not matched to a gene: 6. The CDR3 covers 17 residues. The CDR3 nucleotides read TGTGCCAGCAGCCTTGGACAGGGAGCCTCTGGGGCCAACGTCCTGACTTTC. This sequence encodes CASSLGQGASGANVLTF.

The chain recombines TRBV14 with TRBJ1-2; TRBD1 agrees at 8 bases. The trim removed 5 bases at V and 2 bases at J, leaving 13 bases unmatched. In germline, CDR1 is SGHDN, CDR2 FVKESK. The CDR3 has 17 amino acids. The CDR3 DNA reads TGTGCCAGCAGCGGCCGGGACAGGTACCGAGGAAACTATGGCTACACCTTC. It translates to CASSGRDRYRGNYGYTF.

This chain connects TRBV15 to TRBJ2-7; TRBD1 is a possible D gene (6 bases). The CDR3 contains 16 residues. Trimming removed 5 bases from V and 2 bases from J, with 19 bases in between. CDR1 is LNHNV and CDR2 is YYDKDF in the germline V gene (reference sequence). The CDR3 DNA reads TGTGCCACCAGCCGGCTCAGGGGCTCACGAGCCTACGAGCAGTACTTC. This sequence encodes CATSRLRGSRAYEQYF.

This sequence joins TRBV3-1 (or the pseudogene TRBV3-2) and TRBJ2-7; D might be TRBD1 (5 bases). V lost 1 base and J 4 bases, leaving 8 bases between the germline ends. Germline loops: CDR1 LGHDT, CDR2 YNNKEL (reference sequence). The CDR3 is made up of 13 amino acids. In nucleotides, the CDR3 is TGTGCCAGCAGCCAAGTAAGGGGATACGAGCAGTACTTC. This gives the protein CASSQVRGYEQYF.

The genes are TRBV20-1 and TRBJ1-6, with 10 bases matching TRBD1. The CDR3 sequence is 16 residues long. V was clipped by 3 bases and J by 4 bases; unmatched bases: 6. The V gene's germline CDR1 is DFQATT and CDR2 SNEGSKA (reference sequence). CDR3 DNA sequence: TGCAGTGCTAGTTCCCGACAGGGGGCTTATAATTCACCCCTCCACTTT. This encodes CSASSRQGAYNSPLHF.

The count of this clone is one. The CDR3 sequence: CASSYDAGGQETQYF. In nucleotides, the CDR3 is TGTGCCAGCAGTTACGACGCGGGAGGGCAAGAGACCCAGTACTTC. The chain joins TRBV6-6 to TRBJ2-5; 9 bases map to TRBD2. Unmatched junction bases numbered 3, after V lost 2 bases and J lost 2 bases. The germline CDR1 and CDR2 sequences are MNHNY and SVGAGI (reference sequence). The CDR3 extends over 15 amino acids.

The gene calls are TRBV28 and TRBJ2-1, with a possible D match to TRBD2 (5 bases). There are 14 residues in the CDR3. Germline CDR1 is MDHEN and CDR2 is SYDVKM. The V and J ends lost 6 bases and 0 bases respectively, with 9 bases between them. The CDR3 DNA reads TGTGCCAGCAGCTCTGGAGGCTCCTACAATGAGCAGTTCTTC. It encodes CASSSGGSYNEQFF.

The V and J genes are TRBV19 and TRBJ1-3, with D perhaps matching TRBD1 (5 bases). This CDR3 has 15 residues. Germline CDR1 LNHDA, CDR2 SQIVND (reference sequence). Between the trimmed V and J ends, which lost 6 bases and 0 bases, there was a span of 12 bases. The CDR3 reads CASRETVLSGNTIYF. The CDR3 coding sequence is TGTGCCAGTAGAGAGACAGTACTCTCTGGAAACACCATATATTTT.

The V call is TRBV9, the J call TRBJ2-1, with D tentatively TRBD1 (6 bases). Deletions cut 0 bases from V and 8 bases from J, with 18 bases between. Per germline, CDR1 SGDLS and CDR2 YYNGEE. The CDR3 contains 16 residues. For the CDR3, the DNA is TGTGCCAGCAGCGTAGCCGGAGACAGGTTAATCGATGAGCAGTTCTTC. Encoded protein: CASSVAGDRLIDEQFF.